This T cell receptor (beta chain) stems from a study of cytomegalovirus exposure and HLA in healthy donors. Study-level information: Approximately 80 million unique TCRs from HLA-typed donors were held in an early data release. The study, taken as a whole, reports: Likely technical artifact: a cluster of highly shared sequence variants. CMV antigen specificity of a few CMV-associated chains was confirmed in vitro.

CDR3 length equals 17 residues. V was pared by 0 bases and J by 2 bases, with 8 bases of the junction left unmatched. Germline values: CDR1 GTSNPN, CDR2 SVGIG (reference sequence). Concerning this clone: What it binds is not known.

In the PCR, 60 Vbeta and 13 Jbeta primers were used. The assay was immunoSEQ multiplex PCR, and TCRdb's table has in-frame clones only and misses some. The sample records about 210,000 clones, 78% being singletons. Sequencing was performed on PBMCs. This chain uses TRBV30 with TRBJ2-5; 11 bases align to TRBD2. This clonotype was obtained from a boy aged 5-17 years in good health and CMV-seronegative. Here the CDR3 reads CAWSVGASGGIQETQYF. Written as DNA, the CDR3 is TGTGCCTGGAGTGTAGGTGCTAGCGGGGGGATACAAGAGACCCAGTACTTC.